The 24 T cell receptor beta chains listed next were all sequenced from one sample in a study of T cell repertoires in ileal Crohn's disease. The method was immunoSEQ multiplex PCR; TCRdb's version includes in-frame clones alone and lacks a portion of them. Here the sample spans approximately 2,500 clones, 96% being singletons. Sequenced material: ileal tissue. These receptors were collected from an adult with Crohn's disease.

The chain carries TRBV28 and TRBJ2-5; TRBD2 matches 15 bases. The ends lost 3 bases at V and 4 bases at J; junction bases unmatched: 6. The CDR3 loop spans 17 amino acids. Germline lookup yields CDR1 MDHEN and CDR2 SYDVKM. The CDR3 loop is CASSFGLAGGPRETQYF. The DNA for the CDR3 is TGTGCCAGCAGTTTCGGACTAGCGGGAGGGCCCCGAGAGACCCAGTACTTC.

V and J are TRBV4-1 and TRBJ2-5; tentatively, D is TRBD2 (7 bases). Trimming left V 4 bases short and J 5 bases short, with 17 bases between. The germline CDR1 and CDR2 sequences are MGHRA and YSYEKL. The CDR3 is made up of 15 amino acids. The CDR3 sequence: CASSPRGLALETQYF. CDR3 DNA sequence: TGCGCCAGCAGCCCGCGGGGGCTAGCGTTGGAGACCCAGTACTTC.

The CDR3 DNA follows: TGTGCCAGCAGCCGCGGCCGGGACAGCCAAGAGACCCAGTACTTC. Its translation: CASSRGRDSQETQYF. V and J are TRBV14 and TRBJ2-5; TRBD1 agrees at 7 bases. Per germline, CDR1 SGHDN and CDR2 FVKESK. CDR3 length: 15 amino acids. The trim removed 4 bases at V and 1 base at J, leaving 6 bases unmatched.

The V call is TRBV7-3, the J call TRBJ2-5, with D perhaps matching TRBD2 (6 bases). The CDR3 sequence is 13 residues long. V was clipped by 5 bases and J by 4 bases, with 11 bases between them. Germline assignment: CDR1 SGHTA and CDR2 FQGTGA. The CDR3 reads CASSTGVGETQYF. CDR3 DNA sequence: TGTGCCAGCAGCACGGGGGTCGGAGAGACCCAGTACTTC.

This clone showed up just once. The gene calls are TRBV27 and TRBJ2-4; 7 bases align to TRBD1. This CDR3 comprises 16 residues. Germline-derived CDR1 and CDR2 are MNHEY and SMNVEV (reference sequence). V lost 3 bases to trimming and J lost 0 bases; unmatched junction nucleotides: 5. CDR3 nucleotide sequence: TGTGCCAGCAGTTTCCGGGACAGTGTAGCCAAAAACATTCAGTACTTC. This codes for CASSFRDSVAKNIQYF.

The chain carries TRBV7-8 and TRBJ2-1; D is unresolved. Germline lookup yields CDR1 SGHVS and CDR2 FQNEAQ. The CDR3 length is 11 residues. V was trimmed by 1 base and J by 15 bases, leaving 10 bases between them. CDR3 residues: CASSLGVLLFF. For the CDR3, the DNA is TGTGCCAGCAGCTTAGGAGTTCTTCTGTTCTTC.

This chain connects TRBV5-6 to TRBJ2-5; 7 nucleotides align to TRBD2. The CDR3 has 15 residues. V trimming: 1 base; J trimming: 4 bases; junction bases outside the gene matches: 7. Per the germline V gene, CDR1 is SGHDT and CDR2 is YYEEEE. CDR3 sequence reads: CASSLKRGQGETQYF. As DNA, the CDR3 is TGTGCCAGCAGCTTGAAGCGGGGCCAGGGAGAGACCCAGTACTTC.

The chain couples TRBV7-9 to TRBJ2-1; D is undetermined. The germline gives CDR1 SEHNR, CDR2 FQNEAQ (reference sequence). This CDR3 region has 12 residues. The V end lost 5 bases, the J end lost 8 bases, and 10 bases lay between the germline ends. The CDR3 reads CASSPPVYEQFF. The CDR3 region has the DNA TGTGCCAGCAGCCCCCCCGTCTATGAGCAGTTCTTC.

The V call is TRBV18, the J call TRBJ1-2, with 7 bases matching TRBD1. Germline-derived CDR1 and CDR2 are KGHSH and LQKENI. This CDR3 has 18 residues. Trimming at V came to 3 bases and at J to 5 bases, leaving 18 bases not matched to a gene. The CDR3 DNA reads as TGTGCCAGCTCACCGGGACAACAGGGGATTACCCTTTTATATGGCTACACCTTC. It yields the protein CASSPGQQGITLLYGYTF.

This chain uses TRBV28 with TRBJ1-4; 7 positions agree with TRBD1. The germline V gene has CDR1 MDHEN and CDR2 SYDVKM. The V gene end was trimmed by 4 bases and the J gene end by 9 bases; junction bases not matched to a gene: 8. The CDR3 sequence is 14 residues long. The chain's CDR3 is CASSYTGDRKKLFF. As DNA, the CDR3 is TGTGCCAGCAGTTATACAGGGGATCGCAAAAAACTGTTTTTT.

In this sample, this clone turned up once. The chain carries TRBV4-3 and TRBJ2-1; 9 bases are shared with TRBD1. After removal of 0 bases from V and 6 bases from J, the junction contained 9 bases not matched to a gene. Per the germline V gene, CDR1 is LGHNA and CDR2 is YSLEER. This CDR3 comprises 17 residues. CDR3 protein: CASSQETNGDRANEQFF. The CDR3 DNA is TGCGCCAGCAGCCAAGAAACAAACGGGGACAGGGCCAATGAGCAGTTCTTC.

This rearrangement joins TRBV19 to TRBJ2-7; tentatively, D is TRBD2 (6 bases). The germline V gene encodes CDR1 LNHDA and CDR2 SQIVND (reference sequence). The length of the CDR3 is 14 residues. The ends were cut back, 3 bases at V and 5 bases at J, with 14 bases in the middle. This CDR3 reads CASSIRGSGDEQYF. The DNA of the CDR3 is TGTGCCAGTAGTATTCGGGGGTCTGGGGACGAGCAGTACTTC.

CDR3: CASSPLAGGPPTQYF. The CDR3 bases are TGTGCCAGCAGTCCCTTAGCGGGAGGCCCCCCGACGCAGTATTTT. This sequence joins TRBV27 and TRBJ2-3, with 10 bases that match TRBD2. CDR1 and CDR2 (germline): MNHEY, SMNVEV (reference sequence). The CDR3 length is 15 residues. J gave up 9 bases and V 5 bases, and 11 bases lay outside the gene matches.

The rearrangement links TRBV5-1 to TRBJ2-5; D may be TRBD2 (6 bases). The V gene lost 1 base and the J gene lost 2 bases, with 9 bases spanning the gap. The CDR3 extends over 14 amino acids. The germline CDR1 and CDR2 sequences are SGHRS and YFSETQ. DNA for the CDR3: TGCGCCAGCAGCTTGTCAGGGACTCAAGAGACCCAGTACTTC. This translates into CASSLSGTQETQYF. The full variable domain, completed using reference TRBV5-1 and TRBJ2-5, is KAGVTQTPRYLIKTRGQQVTLSCSPISGHRSVSWYQQTPGQGLQFLFEYFSETQRNKGNFPGRFSGRQFSNSRSEMNVSTLELGDSALYLCASSLSGTQETQYFGPGTRLLVL.

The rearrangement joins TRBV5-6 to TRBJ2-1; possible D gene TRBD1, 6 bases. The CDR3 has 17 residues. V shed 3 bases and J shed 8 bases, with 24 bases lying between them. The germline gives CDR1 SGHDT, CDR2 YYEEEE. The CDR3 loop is CASSSTGTPTPGDEQFF. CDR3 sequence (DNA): TGTGCCAGCAGCTCAACCGGGACACCCACGCCCGGGGATGAGCAGTTCTTC.

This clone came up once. The CDR3 loop is CAWSVPGGHQPQHF. CDR3 DNA: TGTGCCTGGAGTGTACCAGGGGGCCACCAGCCCCAGCATTTT. The rearrangement joins TRBV30 to TRBJ1-5, with 8 bases lining up with TRBD1. The J segment lost 7 bases and the V segment lost 0 bases, leaving 5 bases of the junction unmatched. The germline V gene encodes CDR1 GTSNPN and CDR2 SVGIG (reference sequence). The length of the CDR3 is 14 residues.

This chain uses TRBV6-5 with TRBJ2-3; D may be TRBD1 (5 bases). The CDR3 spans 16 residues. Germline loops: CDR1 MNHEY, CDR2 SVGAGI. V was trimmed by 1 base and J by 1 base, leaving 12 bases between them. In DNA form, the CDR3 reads TGTGCCAGCAGTTACTTAAGGGGTCTAGGCACAGATACGCAGTATTTT. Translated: CASSYLRGLGTDTQYF.

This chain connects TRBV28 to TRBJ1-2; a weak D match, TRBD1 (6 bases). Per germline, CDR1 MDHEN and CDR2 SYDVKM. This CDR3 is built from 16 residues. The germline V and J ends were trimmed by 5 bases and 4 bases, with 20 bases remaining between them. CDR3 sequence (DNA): TGTGCCAGCAGTCCCCCCCCAGTAGGGGGTGGCTATGGCTACACCTTC. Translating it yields CASSPPPVGGGYGYTF.

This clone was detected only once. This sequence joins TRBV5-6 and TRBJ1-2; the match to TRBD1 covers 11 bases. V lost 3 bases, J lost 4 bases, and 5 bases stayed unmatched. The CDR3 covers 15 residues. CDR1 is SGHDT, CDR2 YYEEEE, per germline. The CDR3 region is CASSSGQGATYGYTF. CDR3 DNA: TGTGCCAGCAGCTCTGGACAGGGGGCAACCTATGGCTACACCTTC.

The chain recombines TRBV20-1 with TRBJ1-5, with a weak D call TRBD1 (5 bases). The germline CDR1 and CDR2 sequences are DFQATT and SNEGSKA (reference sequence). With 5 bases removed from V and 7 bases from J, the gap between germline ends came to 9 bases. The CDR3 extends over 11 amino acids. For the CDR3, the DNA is TGCAGTGCTGGGGCCTTGCAGCCCCAGCATTTT. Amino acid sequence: CSAGALQPQHF.

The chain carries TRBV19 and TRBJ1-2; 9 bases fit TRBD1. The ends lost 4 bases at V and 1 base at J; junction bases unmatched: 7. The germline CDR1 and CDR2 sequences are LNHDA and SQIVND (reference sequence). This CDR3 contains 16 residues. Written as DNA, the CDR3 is TGTGCCAGTAGTACTACCGGGACAGGGTATAACTATGGCTACACCTTC. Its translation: CASSTTGTGYNYGYTF.

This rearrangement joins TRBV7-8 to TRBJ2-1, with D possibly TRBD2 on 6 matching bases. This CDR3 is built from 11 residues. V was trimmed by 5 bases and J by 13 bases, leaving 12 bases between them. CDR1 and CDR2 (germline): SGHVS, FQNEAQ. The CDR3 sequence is CASSRGTGQFF. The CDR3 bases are TGTGCCAGCAGCCGGGGGACGGGCCAGTTCTTC.

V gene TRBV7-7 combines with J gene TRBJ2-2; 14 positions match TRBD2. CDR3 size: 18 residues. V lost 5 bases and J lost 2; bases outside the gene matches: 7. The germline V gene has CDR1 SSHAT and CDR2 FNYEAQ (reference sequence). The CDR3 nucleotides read TGTGCCAGCAGCCCCGGACTAGCGGGGGGACCAAACACCGGGGAGCTGTTTTTT. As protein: CASSPGLAGGPNTGELFF.

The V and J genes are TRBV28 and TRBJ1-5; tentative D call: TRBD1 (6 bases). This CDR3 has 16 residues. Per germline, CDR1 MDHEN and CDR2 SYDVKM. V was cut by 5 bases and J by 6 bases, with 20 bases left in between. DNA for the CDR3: TGTGCCAGCAGTGGGTACAGGGAGGGCGGTAGTCAGCCCCAGCATTTT. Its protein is CASSGYREGGSQPQHF.